This TCR beta chain was sequenced for a study of blood T cell repertoires in COVID-19 (dated by TCRdb to about 2020). Some background on the complete study: Samples from collaborators originated in the United States, Italy and Spain and spanned both the acute and convalescent phases of COVID-19. The samples were drawn from the first 160 participants of the ongoing ImmuneRACE study and from 1,200 or so subjects provided by 6 global collaborators. The material from the prospective study consisted of cDNA or gDNA derived from T cells, B-cell-depleted T cells, or PBMCs. The sample metadata nearly always contained a de-identified subject ID, COVID-19 status, age in years and sex. The repertoires were released in a freely available public database meant as a resource for research on the immune response to SARS-CoV-2. Where HLA class I and class II types were available, the types were taken from metadata supplied by the sample provider, not from assay-based typing. The dataset comprised deeply sampled blood TCRbeta repertoires from subjects exposed to, actively infected with, or recovered from COVID-19.

Study-wide conclusions, independent of this receptor: How much clinical and demographic metadata was included differed by source and by participant, and the metadata was provided uncurated.

Comments on this clone: Its antigen is not yet known. The sample holds no much larger clone one base away, and base qualities are not on file.

The immunoSEQ Assay, a bias-controlled multiplex PCR, was used to amplify TCRbeta CDR3 regions from genomic DNA. The published analysis was carried out like this. The number of nucleated cells in each sample was estimated from the amplification of reference gene primers within the assay. Sequence reads were collapsed and filtered to measure the absolute abundance of every unique TCRbeta CDR3 rearrangement. For each sample, productive Simpson clonality was calculated as the square root of Simpson's diversity index over productive rearrangements. As stored in TCRdb, this immuneACCESS dataset retains in-frame rearrangements with V and J assigned. A fraction of the clones does not appear; measured against another copy, unresolved V genes explain less than half of the discrepancy, and the remainder lacks a known reason. That table gives V, J and clone size, and the DNA gave D and trimming. A total of 100,000 to 120,000 clones appear in this sample, about 85% of them only once. Clones ranked in the top ten supply 1.5% to 1.9% of the sample.

Collaborating institutions collected whole blood in K2EDTA tubes following their own protocols. Collaborator samples were shipped for TCRbeta analysis as frozen whole blood, isolated PBMCs, or DNA extracted from either sample type. The sequence was collected from a man aged 45 to 65 with acute or convalescent COVID-19. The sequencing input was peripheral blood.

The CDR3 is CASSLQGQGAGELFF. The DNA is TGTGCCAGCAGCTTGCAGGGACAGGGAGCCGGGGAGCTGTTTTTT. The chain was built from TRBV5-6 and TRBJ2-2; TRBD1 agrees with 9 junctional bases. The germline V end is reduced by 1 base and the J end by 6 bases; junction bases left unmatched: 4. CDR1 SGHDT and CDR2 YYEEEE are derived from the germline V gene. Spanning cysteine to phenylalanine, the CDR3 consists of 15 amino acids. Of the read, only the CDR3 DNA is kept; its 45 bases are in frame from base 1.